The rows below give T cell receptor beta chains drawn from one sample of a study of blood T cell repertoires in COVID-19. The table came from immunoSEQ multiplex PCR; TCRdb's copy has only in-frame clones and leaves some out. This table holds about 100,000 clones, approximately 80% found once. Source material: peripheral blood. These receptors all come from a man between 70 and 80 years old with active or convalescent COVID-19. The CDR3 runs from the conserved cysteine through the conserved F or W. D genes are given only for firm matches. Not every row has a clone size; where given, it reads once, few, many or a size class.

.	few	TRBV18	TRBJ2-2	TGTGCCAGCTCACCTGAAGGGGGTAACACCGGGGAGCTGTTTTTT	CASSPEGGNTGELFF
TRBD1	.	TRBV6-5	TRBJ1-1	TGTGCCAGCAGTTACCAGACAGGGGGCGCGGGGACTGAAGCTTTCTTT	CASSYQTGGAGTEAFF
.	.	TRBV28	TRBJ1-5	TGTGCCAGCATCAATGGAGGGGTTCCTTCTGGTCAGCCCCAGCATTTT	CASINGGVPSGQPQHF
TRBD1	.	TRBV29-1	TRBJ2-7	TGCAGCGTCAGGACAGGGCTCTCCTACGAGCAGTACTTC	CSVRTGLSYEQYF
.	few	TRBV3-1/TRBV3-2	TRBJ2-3	TGTGCCAGCAGCCTTTCCGGGGCAGGGGTAGGTCGGGTGCAGTATTTT	CASSLSGAGVGRVQYF
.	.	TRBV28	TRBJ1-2	TGTGCCAGCAGTCGCTCACAGGGAAGCTATGGCTACACCTTC	CASSRSQGSYGYTF
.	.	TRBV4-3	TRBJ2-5	TGCGCCAGCAGCCAAAGAAAGCCCGAGACATCGACGGAGACCCAGTACTTC	CASSQRKPETSTETQYF
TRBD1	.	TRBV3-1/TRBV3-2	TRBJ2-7	TGTGCCAGCAGCCTTGCGCCGATCCGGGACAGAACCTACGAGCAGTACTTC	CASSLAPIRDRTYEQYF
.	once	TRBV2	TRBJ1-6	TGTGCCAGCAGTCGTTTTTCCCCGGGACTGACTAATTCACCCCTCCACTTT	CASSRFSPGLTNSPLHF
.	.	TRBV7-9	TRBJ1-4	TGTGCCAGCGCCAGCAGGGTTCAGAATGAAAAACTGTTTTTT	CASASRVQNEKLFF
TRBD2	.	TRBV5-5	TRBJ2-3	TGTGCCAGCAGCCCCCTGGGGGGGGATACGCAGTATTTT	CASSPLGGDTQYF
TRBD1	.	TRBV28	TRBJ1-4	TGTGCCAGCAGTTTATGGGGGACAGGGAGCGAAAAACTGTTTTTT	CASSLWGTGSEKLFF
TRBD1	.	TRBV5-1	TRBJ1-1	TGCGCCAGCAGCTTGGGACAGGGGCAAAGTGAAGCTTTCTTT	CASSLGQGQSEAFF
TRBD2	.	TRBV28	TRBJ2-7	TGTGCCAGCAGCCTAGCGGGGGGCTTGTACGAGCAGTACTTC	CASSLAGGLYEQYF
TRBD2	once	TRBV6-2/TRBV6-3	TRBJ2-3	TGTGCCAGCAGTCCACGGCAGCGGGGTCTTACGCAGTATTTT	CASSPRQRGLTQYF
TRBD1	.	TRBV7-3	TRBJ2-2	TGTGCCAGCAGCTTGGCGGGACAGGGGTTCGCGAACACCGGGGAGCTGTTTTTT	CASSLAGQGFANTGELFF
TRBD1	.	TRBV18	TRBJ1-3	TGTGCCAGCTCACCACAAGGGACAGCCAGACGCTCTGGAAACACCATATATTTT	CASSPQGTARRSGNTIYF
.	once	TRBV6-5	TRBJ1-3	TGTGCCAGCAGCGCAGGGGCGGCTGGAAACACCATATATTTT	CASSAGAAGNTIYF
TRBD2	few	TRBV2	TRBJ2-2	TGTGCCAGCAGTGTCCGGGAGGGGACCGGGGAGCTGTTTTTT	CASSVREGTGELFF
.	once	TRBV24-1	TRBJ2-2	TGTGCCACCAGTGACCCCGTGGGGGGAGATCGGACCGGGGAGCTGTTTTTT	CATSDPVGGDRTGELFF
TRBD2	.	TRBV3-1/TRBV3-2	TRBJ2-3	TGTGCCAGCAGCCTCCACAAGCGGGGGATGAGCACAGATACGCAGTATTTT	CASSLHKRGMSTDTQYF
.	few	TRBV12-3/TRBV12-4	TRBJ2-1	TGTGCCAGCAGCCCGGGAACCCACAATGAGCAGTTCTTC	CASSPGTHNEQFF
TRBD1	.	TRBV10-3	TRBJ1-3	TGTGCCATCAGTGAGCCGGACAGGGGAGAAGGGAGCACCATATATTTT	CAISEPDRGEGSTIYF
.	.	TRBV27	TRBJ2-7	TGTGCCAGCAGCCGAACCTCTTTTCGGTCCTACGAGCAGTACTTC	CASSRTSFRSYEQYF
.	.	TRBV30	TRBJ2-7	TGTGCCTGGAGTCCCCTAGCGAATAGCTACGAGCAGTACTTC	CAWSPLANSYEQYF
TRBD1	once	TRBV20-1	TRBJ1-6	TGCAGTGCTAGTCAGGGGGTGAATTCACCCCTCCACTTT	CSASQGVNSPLHF
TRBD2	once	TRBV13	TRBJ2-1	TGTGCCAGCAGCCCCCTGGGGACTAGCGGGAGCCTAGGCAATGAGCAGTTCTTC	CASSPLGTSGSLGNEQFF
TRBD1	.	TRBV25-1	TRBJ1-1	TGTGCCAGCCAGGGGGTTTGGACTGAAGCTTTCTTT	CASQGVWTEAFF
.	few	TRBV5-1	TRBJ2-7	TGCGCCAGCAGCGTGCTCGGAGTCGCCGAGCAGTACTTC	CASSVLGVAEQYF
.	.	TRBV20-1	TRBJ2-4	TGCAGTGCTAGTCAGGCGGCCAAAAACATTCAGTACTTC	CSASQAAKNIQYF
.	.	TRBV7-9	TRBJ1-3	TGTGCCAGCAGCTTAGGTCCAGGGCTCTCCACCATATATTTT	CASSLGPGLSTIYF
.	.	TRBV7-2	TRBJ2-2	TGTGCCAGCAGCTTACTTGGGACAAGGACCGGGGAGCTGTTTTTT	CASSLLGTRTGELFF
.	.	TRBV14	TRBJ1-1	TGTGCCAGCAGCAGACAGTTGAACACTGAAGCTTTCTTT	CASSRQLNTEAFF
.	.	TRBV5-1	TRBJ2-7	TGCGCCAGCAGCTTGGACGGACACATCGCCGAGCAGTACTTC	CASSLDGHIAEQYF
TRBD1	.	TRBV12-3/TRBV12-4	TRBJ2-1	TGTGCCAGCAGCCCCAGACAGGGGGCTTTGTTCTTC	CASSPRQGALFF
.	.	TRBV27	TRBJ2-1	TGTGCCAGCAGTTCCCCGGTCATGGTCCTCAATGAGCAGTTCTTC	CASSSPVMVLNEQFF
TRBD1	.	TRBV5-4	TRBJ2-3	TGTGCCAGCAGCATACGACAGGGTGGGGGCCCTGCTAGCACAGATACGCAGTATTTT	CASSIRQGGGPASTDTQYF
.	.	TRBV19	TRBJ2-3	.	CASTSDRGFGDTQYF
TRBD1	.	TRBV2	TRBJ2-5	TGTGCCAGGTCGAGCGGCCCGGACAGGGGCCAAGAGACCCAGTACTTC	CARSSGPDRGQETQYF
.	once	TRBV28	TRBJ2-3	TGTGCCAGCAGTTTAGTGGTCGCGGCAGATACGCAGTATTTT	CASSLVVAADTQYF
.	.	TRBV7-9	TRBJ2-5	TGTGCCAGCAGTGGGACAAAAGAGACCCAGTACTTC	CASSGTKETQYF